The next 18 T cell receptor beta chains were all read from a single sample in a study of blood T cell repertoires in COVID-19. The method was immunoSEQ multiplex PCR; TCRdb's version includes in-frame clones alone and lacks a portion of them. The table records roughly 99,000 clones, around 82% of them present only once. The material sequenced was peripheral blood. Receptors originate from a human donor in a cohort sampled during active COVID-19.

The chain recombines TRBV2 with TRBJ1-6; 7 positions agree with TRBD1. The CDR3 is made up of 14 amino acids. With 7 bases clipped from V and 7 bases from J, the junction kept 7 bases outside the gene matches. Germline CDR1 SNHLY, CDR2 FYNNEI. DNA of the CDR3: TGTGCCAGCATGGGGGGACAGCTAAATTCACCCCTCCACTTT. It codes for CASMGGQLNSPLHF.

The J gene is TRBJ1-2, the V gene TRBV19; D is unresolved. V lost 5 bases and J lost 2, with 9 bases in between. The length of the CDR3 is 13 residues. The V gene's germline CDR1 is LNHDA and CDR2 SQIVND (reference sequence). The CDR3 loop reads CASSQAGNYGYTF. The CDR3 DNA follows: TGTGCCAGTAGTCAGGCGGGGAACTATGGCTACACCTTC. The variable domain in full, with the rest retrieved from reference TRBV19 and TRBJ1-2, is DGGITQSPKYLFRKEGQNVTLSCEQNLNHDAMYWYRQDPGQGLRLIYYSQIVNDFQKGDIAEGYSVSREKKESFPLTVTSAQKNPTAFYLCASSQAGNYGYTFGSGTRLTVV.

CDR3 loop: CASSIDGQGVEYGYTF. Here the CDR3 DNA reads TGTGCCAGTAGTATAGACGGACAGGGAGTGGAATATGGCTACACCTTC. This chain joins TRBV19 and TRBJ1-2, with 8 bases identical to TRBD1. V trimming: 0 bases; J trimming: 5 bases; junction bases outside the gene matches: 8. The germline CDR1 and CDR2 sequences are LNHDA and SQIVND (reference sequence). This CDR3 is 16 amino acids long. The variable domain in full, completed from reference TRBV19 and TRBJ1-2, reads DGGITQSPKYLFRKEGQNVTLSCEQNLNHDAMYWYRQDPGQGLRLIYYSQIVNDFQKGDIAEGYSVSREKKESFPLTVTSAQKNPTAFYLCASSIDGQGVEYGYTFGSGTRLTVV.

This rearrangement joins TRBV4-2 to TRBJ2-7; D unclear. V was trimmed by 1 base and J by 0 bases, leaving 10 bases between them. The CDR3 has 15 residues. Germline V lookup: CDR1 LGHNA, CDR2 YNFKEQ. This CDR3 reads CASSQGTASSYEQYF. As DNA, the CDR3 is TGTGCCAGCAGCCAAGGTACCGCTAGCTCCTACGAGCAGTACTTC.

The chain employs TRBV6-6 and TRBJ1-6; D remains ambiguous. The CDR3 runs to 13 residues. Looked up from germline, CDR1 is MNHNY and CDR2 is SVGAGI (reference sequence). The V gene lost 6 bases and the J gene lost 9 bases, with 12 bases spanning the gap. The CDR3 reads CASSPAGFSPLHF. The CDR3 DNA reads TGTGCCAGCAGCCCGGCGGGTTTTTCACCCCTCCACTTT.

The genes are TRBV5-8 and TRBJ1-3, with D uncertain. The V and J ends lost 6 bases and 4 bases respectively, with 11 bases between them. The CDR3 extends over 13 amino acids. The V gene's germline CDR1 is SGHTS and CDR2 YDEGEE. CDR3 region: CASTPSGGNTIYF. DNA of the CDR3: TGTGCCAGCACCCCTAGCGGAGGAAACACCATATATTTT.

DNA for the CDR3: TGTGCCAGCAGCTTAGGTATAGGTCCGGGACAGCCCCAGCATTTT. It translates to CASSLGIGPGQPQHF. This chain uses TRBV11-2 with TRBJ1-5, with D unclear. V gave up 1 base and J gave up 7 bases, with 14 bases separating them. The CDR3 extends over 15 amino acids. The V gene's germline CDR1 is SGHAT and CDR2 FQNNGV.

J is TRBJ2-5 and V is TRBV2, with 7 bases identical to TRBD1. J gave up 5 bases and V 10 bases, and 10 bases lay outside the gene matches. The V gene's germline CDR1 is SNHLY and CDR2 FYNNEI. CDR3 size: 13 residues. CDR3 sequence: CATAGTVGETQYF. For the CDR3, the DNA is TGTGCCACCGCCGGGACAGTAGGGGAGACCCAGTACTTC.

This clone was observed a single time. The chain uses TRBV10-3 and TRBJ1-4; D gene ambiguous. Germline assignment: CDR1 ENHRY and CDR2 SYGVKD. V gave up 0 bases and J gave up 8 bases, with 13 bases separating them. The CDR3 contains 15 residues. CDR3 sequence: CAISESDSRGEKLFF. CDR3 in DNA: TGTGCCATCAGTGAGTCGGACTCTCGAGGGGAAAAACTGTTTTTT.

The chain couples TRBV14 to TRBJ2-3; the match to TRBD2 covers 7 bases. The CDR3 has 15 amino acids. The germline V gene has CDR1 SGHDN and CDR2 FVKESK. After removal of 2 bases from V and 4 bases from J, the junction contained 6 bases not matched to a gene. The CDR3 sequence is CASSQQAGVADTQYF. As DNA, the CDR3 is TGTGCCAGCAGCCAACAGGCGGGAGTGGCAGATACGCAGTATTTT.

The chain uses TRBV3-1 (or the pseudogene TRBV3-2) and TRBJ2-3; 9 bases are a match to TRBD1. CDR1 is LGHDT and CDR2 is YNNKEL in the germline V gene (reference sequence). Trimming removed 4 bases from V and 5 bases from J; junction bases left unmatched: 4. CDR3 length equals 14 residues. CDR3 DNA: TGTGCCAGCAGCCCCCGGACAGGGGTAGATACGCAGTATTTT. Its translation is CASSPRTGVDTQYF.

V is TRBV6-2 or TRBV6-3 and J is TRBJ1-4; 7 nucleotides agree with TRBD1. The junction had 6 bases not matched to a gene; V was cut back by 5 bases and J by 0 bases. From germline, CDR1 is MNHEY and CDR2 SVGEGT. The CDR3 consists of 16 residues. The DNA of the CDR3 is TGTGCCAGCAGTAGGGGACAGTTGACAACTAATGAAAAACTGTTTTTT. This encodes CASSRGQLTTNEKLFF.

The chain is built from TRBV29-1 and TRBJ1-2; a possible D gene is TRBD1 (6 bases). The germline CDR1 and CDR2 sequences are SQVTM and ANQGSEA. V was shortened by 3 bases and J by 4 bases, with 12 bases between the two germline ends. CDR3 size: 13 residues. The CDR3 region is CSVETLGAYGYTF. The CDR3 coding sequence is TGCAGCGTTGAGACTTTGGGGGCCTATGGCTACACCTTC.

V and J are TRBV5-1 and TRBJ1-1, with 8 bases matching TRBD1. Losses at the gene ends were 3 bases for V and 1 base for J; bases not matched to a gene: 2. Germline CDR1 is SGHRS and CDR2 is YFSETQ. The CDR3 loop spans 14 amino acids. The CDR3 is CASSSGTGNTEAFF. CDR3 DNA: TGCGCCAGCAGCTCCGGGACAGGGAACACTGAAGCTTTCTTT.

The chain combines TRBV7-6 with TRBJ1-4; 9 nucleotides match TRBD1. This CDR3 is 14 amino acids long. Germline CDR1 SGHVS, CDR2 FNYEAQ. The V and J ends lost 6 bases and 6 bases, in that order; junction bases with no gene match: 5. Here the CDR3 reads CASSRTGGDEKLFF. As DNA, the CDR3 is TGTGCCAGCAGTCGAACAGGGGGCGATGAAAAACTGTTTTTT.

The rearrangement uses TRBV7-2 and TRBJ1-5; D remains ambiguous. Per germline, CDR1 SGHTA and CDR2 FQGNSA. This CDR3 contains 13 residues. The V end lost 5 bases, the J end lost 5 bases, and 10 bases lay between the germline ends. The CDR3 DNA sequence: TGTGCCAGCAGCACTCTGAGGGATCAGCCCCAGCATTTT. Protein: CASSTLRDQPQHF.

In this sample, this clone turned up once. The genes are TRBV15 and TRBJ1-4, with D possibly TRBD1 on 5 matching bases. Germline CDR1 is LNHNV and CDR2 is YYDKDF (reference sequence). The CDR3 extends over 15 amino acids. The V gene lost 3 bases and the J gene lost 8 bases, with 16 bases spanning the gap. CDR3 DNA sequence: TGTGCCACCAGCAGGGAGACAGCCGCAACAGAAAAACTGTTTTTT. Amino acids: CATSRETAATEKLFF.

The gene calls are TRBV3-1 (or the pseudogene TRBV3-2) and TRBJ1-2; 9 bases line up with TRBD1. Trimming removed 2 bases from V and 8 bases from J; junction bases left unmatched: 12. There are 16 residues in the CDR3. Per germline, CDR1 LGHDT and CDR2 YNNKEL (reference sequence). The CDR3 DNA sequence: TGTGCCAGCAGCCAAACCCTATCGGGACAGGGAGGAGGCTACACCTTC. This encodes CASSQTLSGQGGGYTF.